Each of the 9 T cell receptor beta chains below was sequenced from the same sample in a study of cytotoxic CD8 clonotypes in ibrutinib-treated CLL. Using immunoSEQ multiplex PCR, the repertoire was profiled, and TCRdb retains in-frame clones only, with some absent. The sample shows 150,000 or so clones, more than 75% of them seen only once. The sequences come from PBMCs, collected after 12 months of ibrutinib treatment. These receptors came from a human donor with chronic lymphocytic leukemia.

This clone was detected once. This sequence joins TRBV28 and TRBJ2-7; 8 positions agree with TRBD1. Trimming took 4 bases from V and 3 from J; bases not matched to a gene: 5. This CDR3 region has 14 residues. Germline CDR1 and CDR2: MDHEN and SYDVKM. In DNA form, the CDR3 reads TGTGCCAGCAGTTCGACAGGGGCGGGCTACGAGCAGTACTTC. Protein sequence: CASSSTGAGYEQYF.

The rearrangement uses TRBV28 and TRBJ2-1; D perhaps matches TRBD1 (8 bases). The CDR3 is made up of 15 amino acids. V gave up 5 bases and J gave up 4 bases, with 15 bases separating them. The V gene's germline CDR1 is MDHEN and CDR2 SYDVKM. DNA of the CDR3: TGTGCCAGCAGTATTACAGGGGGAGGGTACAATGAGCAGTTCTTC. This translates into CASSITGGGYNEQFF.

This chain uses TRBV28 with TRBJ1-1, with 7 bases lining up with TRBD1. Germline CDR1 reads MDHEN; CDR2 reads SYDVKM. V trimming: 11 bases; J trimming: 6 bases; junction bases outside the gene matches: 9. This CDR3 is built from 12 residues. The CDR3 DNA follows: TGTGCCTTAGGGGGGCAGGGGGCTGAAGCTTTCTTT. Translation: CALGGQGAEAFF.

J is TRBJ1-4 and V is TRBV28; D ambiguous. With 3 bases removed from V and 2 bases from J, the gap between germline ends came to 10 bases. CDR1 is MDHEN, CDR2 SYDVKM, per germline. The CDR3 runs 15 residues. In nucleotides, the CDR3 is TGTGCCAGCAGTTTTCGGTCAGGCACTAATGAAAAACTGTTTTTT. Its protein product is CASSFRSGTNEKLFF.

CDR3 residues: CASSQGPGRGSFSYGYTF. As DNA, the CDR3 is TGCGCCAGCAGCCAAGGCCCGGGGAGGGGGAGTTTTAGCTATGGCTACACCTTC. J is TRBJ1-2 and V is TRBV4-1; TRBD1 is a possible D gene (6 bases). The length of the CDR3 is 18 residues. Between the trimmed V and J ends, which lost 1 base and 4 bases, there was a span of 22 bases. Per germline, CDR1 MGHRA and CDR2 YSYEKL.

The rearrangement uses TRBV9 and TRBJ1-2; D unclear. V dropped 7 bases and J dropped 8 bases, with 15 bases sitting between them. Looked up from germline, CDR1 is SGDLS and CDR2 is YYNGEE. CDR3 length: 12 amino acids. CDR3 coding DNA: TGTGCCAGCGCCCCGGGATCGGGAGGCTACACCTTC. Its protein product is CASAPGSGGYTF.

The CDR3 reads CSSVGGTEAFF. The DNA for the CDR3 is TGCAGCTCCGTTGGGGGCACTGAAGCTTTCTTT. The chain is built from TRBV29-1 and TRBJ1-1, with a tentative D call TRBD1 (5 bases). This CDR3 has 11 residues. Trimming took 8 bases from V and 4 from J, leaving 11 bases between them. The germline CDR1 and CDR2 sequences are SQVTM and ANQGSEA.

The CDR3: CATSDPAGVSNEQFF. The CDR3 DNA reads TGTGCCACCAGCGACCCAGCGGGGGTCTCGAATGAGCAGTTCTTC. The V and J genes are TRBV15 and TRBJ2-1; 8 bases match TRBD2. The CDR3 contains 15 residues. J gave up 7 bases and V 5 bases, and 10 bases lay outside the gene matches. CDR1 is LNHNV and CDR2 is YYDKDF in the germline V gene (reference sequence).

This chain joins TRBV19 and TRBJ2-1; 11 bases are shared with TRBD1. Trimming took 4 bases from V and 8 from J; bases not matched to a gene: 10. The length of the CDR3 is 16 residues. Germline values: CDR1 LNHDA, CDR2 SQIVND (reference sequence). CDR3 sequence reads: CASSKRPGQGGYEQFF. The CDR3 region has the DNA TGTGCCAGTAGTAAACGTCCGGGACAGGGGGGATATGAGCAGTTCTTC.